These T cell receptor beta chains were read from a single sample in a study of T cells in Graves' hyperthyroidism and ophthalmopathy. One entry per CDR3 protein results from TCRdb running MiXCR on the multiplex PCR reads. This table holds about 180,000 distinct CDR3 sequences, around 8.9% found once. What was sequenced was blood. Receptors were obtained from a woman under 30 with Graves' hyperthyroidism that later progressed to Graves' ophthalmopathy. The CDR3 runs from the conserved cysteine through the conserved F or W. Fields, in order: V gene, CDR3 length, J gene, CDR3 protein.

TRBV7-9	15	TRBJ1-1	CASSLVAGLDTEAFF
TRBV6-5	16	TRBJ2-1	CASSYSRGGLVNEQFF
TRBV15	13	TRBJ1-5	CATSRESNQPQHF
TRBV6-5	18	TRBJ2-3	CASSYTTGRVSSTDTQYF
TRBV28	21	TRBJ2-1	CASSPSWRELAGENSYNEQFF
TRBV6-5	18	TRBJ2-3	CASSYGRQGRTSTDTQYF
TRBV4-2	13	TRBJ1-1	CASSQARNTEAFF
TRBV9	13	TRBJ2-5	CASSRGRGETQYF
TRBV4-2	18	TRBJ1-4	CASSQEGQGFATNEKLFF
TRBV10-3	17	TRBJ1-1	CAIRPGTGYPSNTEAFF
TRBV5-1	16	TRBJ2-5	CASSSTSGRYQETQYF
TRBV7-3	16	TRBJ2-2	CASSLLGGRDTGELFF
TRBV6-1	13	TRBJ1-1	CASRDRGNTGAFF
TRBV6-1	14	TRBJ2-7	CASSYGRGPYEQYF
TRBV6-1	15	TRBJ2-2	CASSESQGHTGELFF
TRBV4-2	15	TRBJ1-2	CASSQRDMAVDGYTF